The next 4 T cell receptor beta chains were all read from a single sample in a study of T cells in Graves' hyperthyroidism and ophthalmopathy. RNA transcripts provided the source from which TCR beta CDR3 regions were amplified. The HTBI primer set served for first-round RT-PCR of the TCR CDR3. TCRdb processed the multiplex PCR reads anew with MiXCR; each CDR3 protein has one entry. The sample carries hundreds of thousands of distinct CDR3 sequences, more than 30% recorded once. Sequencing was carried out using blood. The receptors come from a man aged 18 to 35 with Graves' hyperthyroidism.

This clonotype was detected a few times. V and J are TRBV12-3 or TRBV12-4 and TRBJ2-7; perhaps D is TRBD1 or TRBD2 (5 bases each). The CDR3 contains 12 residues. Trimming pared 3 bases from V and 12 bases from J, leaving 15 bases between. CDR3 in amino acids: CASSFLLGDRYF. CDR3 DNA: TGTGCCAGCAGTTTTTTATTGGGGGATCGGTACTTC.

This clonotype was seen a few times. The chain employs TRBV7-2 and TRBJ2-2, with 10 bases identical to TRBD1. The CDR3 spans 16 residues. V was clipped by 7 bases and J by 7 bases; unmatched bases: 12. CDR1 is SGHTA, CDR2 FQGNSA, per germline. CDR3 nucleotide sequence: TGTGCCAGCATCCCGGGACAGGGGATTTCGGGCGGGGAGCTGTTTTTT. This sequence encodes CASIPGQGISGGELFF.

This clonotype was detected many times. V and J are TRBV19 and TRBJ2-7, with D perhaps being TRBD1 or TRBD2 (7 bases each). This CDR3 region has 13 residues. From germline, CDR1 is LNHDA and CDR2 SQIVND (reference sequence). V lost 6 bases and J 7 bases, leaving 16 bases between the germline ends. CDR3 loop: CASRAGQNSEQYF. The CDR3 bases are TGTGCCAGTAGAGCGGGACAGAACTCGGAGCAGTACTTC.

This clonotype was seen a few times. The rearrangement uses TRBV6-5 and TRBJ2-5; D gene unclear. Germline V gene lookup returns CDR1 MNHEY and CDR2 SVGAGI. The CDR3 covers 16 residues. V was clipped by 2 bases and J by 3 bases, with 16 bases between them. CDR3 in DNA: TGTGCCAGCAGTTACGGATCGGAACCTTGGGAAGAGACCCAGTACTTC. This translates into CASSYGSEPWEETQYF.